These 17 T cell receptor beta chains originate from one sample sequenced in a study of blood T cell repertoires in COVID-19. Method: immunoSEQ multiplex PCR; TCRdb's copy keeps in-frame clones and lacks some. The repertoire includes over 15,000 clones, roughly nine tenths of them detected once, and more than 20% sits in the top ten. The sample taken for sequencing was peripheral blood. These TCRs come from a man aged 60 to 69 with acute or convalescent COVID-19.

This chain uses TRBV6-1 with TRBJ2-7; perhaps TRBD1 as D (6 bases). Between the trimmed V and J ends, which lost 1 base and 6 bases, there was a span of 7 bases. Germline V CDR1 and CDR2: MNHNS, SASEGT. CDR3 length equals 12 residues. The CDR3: CASSEGGGEQYF. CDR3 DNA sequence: TGTGCCAGCAGTGAAGGAGGGGGCGAGCAGTACTTC.

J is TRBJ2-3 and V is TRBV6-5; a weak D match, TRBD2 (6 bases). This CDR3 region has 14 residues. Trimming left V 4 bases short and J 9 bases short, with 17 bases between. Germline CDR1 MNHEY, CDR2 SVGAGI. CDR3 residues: CASSSSQGTGTQYF. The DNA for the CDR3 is TGTGCCAGCAGTTCTTCTCAAGGGACTGGCACGCAGTATTTT.

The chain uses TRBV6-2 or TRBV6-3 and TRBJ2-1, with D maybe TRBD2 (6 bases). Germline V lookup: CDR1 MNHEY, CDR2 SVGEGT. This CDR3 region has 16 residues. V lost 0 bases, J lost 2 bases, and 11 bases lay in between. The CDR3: CASSYSTRLPYNEQFF. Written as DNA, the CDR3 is TGTGCCAGCAGTTACTCGACTAGATTACCCTACAATGAGCAGTTCTTC.

The CDR3 protein is CASSSFSDYGYTF. CDR3 nucleotides: TGTGCCAGCAGCTCCTTCTCAGATTATGGCTACACCTTC. This sequence joins TRBV5-8 and TRBJ1-2; D is undetermined. In germline, CDR1 is SGHTS, CDR2 YDEGEE. CDR3 size: 13 residues. V gave up 3 bases and J gave up 5 bases, with 11 bases separating them.

The CDR3 sequence: CASRHQTGDEQFF. CDR3 in DNA: TGTGCCAGCCGTCACCAGACAGGGGATGAGCAGTTCTTC. This chain uses TRBV25-1 with TRBJ2-1; 8 positions match TRBD1. CDR1 MGHDK and CDR2 SYGVNS come from the germline V gene. The CDR3 runs to 13 residues. The ends lost 8 bases at V and 8 bases at J; junction bases unmatched: 8.

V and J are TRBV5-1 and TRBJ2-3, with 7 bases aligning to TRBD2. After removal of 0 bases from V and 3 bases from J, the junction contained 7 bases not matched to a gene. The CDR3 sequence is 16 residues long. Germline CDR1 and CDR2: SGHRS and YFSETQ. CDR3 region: CASSLAAGSGTDTQYF. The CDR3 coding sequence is TGCGCCAGCAGCTTGGCCGCGGGTAGCGGGACAGATACGCAGTATTTT.

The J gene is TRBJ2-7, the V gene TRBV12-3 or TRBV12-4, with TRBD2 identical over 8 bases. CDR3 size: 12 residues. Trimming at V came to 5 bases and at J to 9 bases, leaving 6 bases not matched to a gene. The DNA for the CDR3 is TGTGCCAGCAGTCCGGGACTAGTTCGGCAGTACTTC. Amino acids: CASSPGLVRQYF.

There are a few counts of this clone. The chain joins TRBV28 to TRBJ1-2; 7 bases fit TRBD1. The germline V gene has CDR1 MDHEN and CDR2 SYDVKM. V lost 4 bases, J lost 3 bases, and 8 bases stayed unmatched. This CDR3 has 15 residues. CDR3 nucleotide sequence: TGTGCCAGCAGTTGGCCCCGACAGGGAGACTATGGCTACACCTTC. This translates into CASSWPRQGDYGYTF.

This chain's CDR3 is CASNIQGPGTGELFF. As DNA, the CDR3 is TGCGCCAGCAACATCCAGGGGCCGGGCACCGGGGAGCTGTTTTTT. The chain carries TRBV5-1 and TRBJ2-2; D might be TRBD1 (6 bases). Trimming pared 6 bases from V and 4 bases from J, leaving 16 bases between. Germline assignment: CDR1 SGHRS and CDR2 YFSETQ. The length of the CDR3 is 15 residues.

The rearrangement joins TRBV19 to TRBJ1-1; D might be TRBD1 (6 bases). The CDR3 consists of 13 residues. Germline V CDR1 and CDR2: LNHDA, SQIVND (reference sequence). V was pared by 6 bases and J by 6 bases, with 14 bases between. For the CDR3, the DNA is TGTGCCAGTAGGGGCGGGGGGCTGGCTGAAGCTTTCTTT. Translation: CASRGGGLAEAFF.

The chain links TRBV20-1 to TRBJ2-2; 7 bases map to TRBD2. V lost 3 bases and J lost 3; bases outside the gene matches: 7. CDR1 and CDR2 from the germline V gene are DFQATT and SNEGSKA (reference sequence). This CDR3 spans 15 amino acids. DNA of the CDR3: TGCAGTGCTAGTCAAGCGGGGTTTGACACCGGGGAGCTGTTTTTT. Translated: CSASQAGFDTGELFF.

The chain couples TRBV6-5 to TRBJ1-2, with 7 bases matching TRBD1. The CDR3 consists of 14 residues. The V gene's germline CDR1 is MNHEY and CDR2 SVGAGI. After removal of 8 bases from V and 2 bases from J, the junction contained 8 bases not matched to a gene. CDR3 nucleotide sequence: TGTGCCAGCCGAAACAGGGGAGGAAACTATGGCTACACCTTC. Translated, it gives CASRNRGGNYGYTF.

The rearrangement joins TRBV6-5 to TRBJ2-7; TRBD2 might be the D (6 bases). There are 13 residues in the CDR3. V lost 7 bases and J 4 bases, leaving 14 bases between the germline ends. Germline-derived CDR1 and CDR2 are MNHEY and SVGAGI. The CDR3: CASTGTPHYEQYF. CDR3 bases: TGTGCCAGCACGGGGACTCCCCATTACGAGCAGTACTTC.

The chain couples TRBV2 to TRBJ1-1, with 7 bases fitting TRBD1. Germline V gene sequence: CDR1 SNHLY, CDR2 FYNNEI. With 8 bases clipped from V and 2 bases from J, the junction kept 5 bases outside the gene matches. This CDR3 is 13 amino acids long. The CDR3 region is CASGRDSNTEAFF. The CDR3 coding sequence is TGTGCCAGCGGAAGGGACAGCAACACTGAAGCTTTCTTT.

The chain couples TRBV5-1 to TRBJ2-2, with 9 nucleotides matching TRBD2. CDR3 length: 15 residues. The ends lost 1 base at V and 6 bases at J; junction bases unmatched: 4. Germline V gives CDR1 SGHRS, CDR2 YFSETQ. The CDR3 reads CASSLRREGPGELFF. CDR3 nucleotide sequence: TGCGCCAGCAGCTTGAGGCGGGAGGGCCCCGGGGAGCTGTTTTTT. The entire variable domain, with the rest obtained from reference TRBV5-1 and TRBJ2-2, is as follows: KAGVTQTPRYLIKTRGQQVTLSCSPISGHRSVSWYQQTPGQGLQFLFEYFSETQRNKGNFPGRFSGRQFSNSRSEMNVSTLELGDSALYLCASSLRREGPGELFFGEGSRLTVL.

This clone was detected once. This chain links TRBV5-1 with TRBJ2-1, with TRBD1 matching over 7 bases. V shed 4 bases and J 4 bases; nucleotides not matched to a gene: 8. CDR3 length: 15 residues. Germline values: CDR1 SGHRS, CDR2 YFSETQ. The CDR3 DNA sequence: TGCGCCAGCAGCCCTCGACAGGGAATTTACAATGAGCAGTTCTTC. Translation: CASSPRQGIYNEQFF.

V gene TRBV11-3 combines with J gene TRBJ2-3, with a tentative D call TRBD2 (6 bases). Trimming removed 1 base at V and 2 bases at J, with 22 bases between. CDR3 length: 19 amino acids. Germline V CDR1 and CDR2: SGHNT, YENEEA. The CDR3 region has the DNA TGTGCCAGCAGCTTAGGGGCCCCCTGGGGGGAGAGGTCCACAGATACGCAGTATTTT. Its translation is CASSLGAPWGERSTDTQYF.